Described below is a single T cell receptor beta chain sequence and its context. Its antigen remains unknown. A read error is possible here, since a much larger clone lies one base away. This entry is derived from a study of post-analysis software for immune sequencing data. Study overall: Recorded disease courses covered relapsing-remitting, secondary progressive and progressive-relapsing multiple sclerosis. Some patients had no subtype annotation.

Presence of unique molecular identifiers characterized the TCR beta cDNA libraries. TCRdb used MiXCR to reprocess the PCR reads, holding one entry per CDR3 protein. This sample has a few hundred thousand distinct CDR3 sequences, with 36% found just once. Broader study findings: Multiple sclerosis patients had significantly lower normalized Chao1 diversity than controls. Four or five TRBV segments were significantly more frequent in patients than in controls. TRBV5-6, TRBV5-1 and TRBV20-1 were among these segments.

The junction had 9 bases not matched to a gene; V was cut back by 2 bases and J by 11 bases. The CDR3 spans 14 residues. Germline values: CDR1 SGHTA, CDR2 FQGTGA. Sequenced sample: blood. The rearrangement links TRBV7-3 to TRBJ2-5; 9 bases fit TRBD2. The receptor was derived from a girl aged 5 to 17 with multiple sclerosis. The CDR3 nucleotides read TGTGCCAGCAGCTTAGGCGGGAGGGGCTATGAGCAGTACTTC. As protein: CASSLGGRGYEQYF.